Below are 19 T cell receptor beta chains sequenced from a single sample in a study of T cells in Graves' hyperthyroidism and ophthalmopathy. Amplification yielded TCR beta CDR3 regions, with RNA transcripts as the source. The TCR CDR3 was amplified in a first-round RT-PCR using the HTBI primer set. TCRdb reprocessed the multiplex PCR reads via MiXCR and lists one record per CDR3 protein. The sample lists around 300,000 distinct CDR3 sequences; roughly 19% were seen once. The sample was blood. These TCRs come from a man in his forties or fifties with Graves' ophthalmopathy.

The chain has TRBV27 and TRBJ2-1, with D maybe TRBD1 (6 bases). The CDR3 totals 17 residues. Germline CDR1 reads MNHEY; CDR2 reads SMNVEV (reference sequence). Trimming cost V 0 bases and J 3 bases, with 15 bases left between them. Here the CDR3 reads CASSLSPDQGLYNEQFF. DNA for the CDR3: TGTGCCAGCAGTTTATCGCCGGACCAGGGGCTCTACAATGAGCAGTTCTTC.

This chain links TRBV7-3 with TRBJ1-6; D is undetermined. The length of the CDR3 is 13 residues. V lost 5 bases to trimming and J lost 6 bases, with 8 bases between them. Germline assignment: CDR1 SGHTA and CDR2 FQGTGA. The CDR3 sequence: CASSRQFNSPLHF. The CDR3 nucleotides read TGTGCCAGCAGCAGGCAATTTAATTCACCCCTCCACTTT.

This rearrangement joins TRBV2 to TRBJ2-7, with TRBD1 matching 9 bases. The germline V gene encodes CDR1 SNHLY and CDR2 FYNNEI. There are 13 residues in the CDR3. Trimming at V came to 6 bases and at J to 5 bases, leaving 5 bases not matched to a gene. The CDR3 sequence: CASRGQGLDEQYF. CDR3 coding DNA: TGTGCCAGCAGGGGACAGGGTTTGGACGAGCAGTACTTC.

The rearrangement joins TRBV6-6 to TRBJ2-7, with TRBD1 matching over 7 bases. The junction had 9 bases not matched to a gene; V was cut back by 2 bases and J by 5 bases. The germline V gene encodes CDR1 MNHNY and CDR2 SVGAGI (reference sequence). The CDR3 length is 15 residues. The CDR3 loop is CASSYARTGSDEQYF. The CDR3 DNA reads TGTGCCAGCAGTTACGCCCGGACAGGTTCGGACGAGCAGTACTTC.

This clonotype was found many times. The genes are TRBV11-2 and TRBJ1-1; possibly TRBD1 for D (6 bases). Germline loops: CDR1 SGHAT, CDR2 FQNNGV. The CDR3 spans 13 residues. Trimming stripped 7 bases from V and 5 bases from J, with 14 bases between. CDR3 residues: CASTRGVLTEAFF. The CDR3, as DNA: TGTGCCAGCACTAGGGGGGTTTTGACTGAAGCTTTCTTT. The full variable domain, with the rest looked up from reference TRBV11-2 and TRBJ1-1, is EAGVAQSPRYKIIEKRQSVAFWCNPISGHATLYWYQQILGQGPKLLIQFQNNGVVDDSQLPKDRFSAERLKGVDSTLKIQPAKLEDSAVYLCASTRGVLTEAFFGQGTRLTVV.

The table lists this clonotype with many counts. This sequence joins TRBV9 and TRBJ2-7, with 9 bases aligning to TRBD2. This CDR3 comprises 16 residues. The junction had 6 bases not matched to a gene; V was cut back by 0 bases and J by 2 bases. Germline V CDR1 and CDR2: SGDLS, YYNGEE. In DNA, the CDR3 is TGTGCCAGCAGCGTAGATTGGCTAGCGGGAACCTACGAGCAGTACTTC. This gives the protein CASSVDWLAGTYEQYF.

This clonotype has a count of ten or more. The CDR3, as DNA: TGCGCCAGCAGCTCAACCGGGACTAGCGGGAATGAGCAGTTCTTC. Translation: CASSSTGTSGNEQFF. V is TRBV5-1 and J is TRBJ2-1; 12 nucleotides align to TRBD2. Germline trimming cut 3 bases from V and 7 bases from J; bases unmatched to any gene: 5. The CDR3 runs to 15 residues. The germline gives CDR1 SGHRS, CDR2 YFSETQ.

This clonotype was picked up many times. The chain employs TRBV13 and TRBJ2-7, with 7 bases fitting TRBD1. V gave up 4 bases and J gave up 5 bases; unmatched junction bases: 5. The germline V gene encodes CDR1 PRHDT and CDR2 FYEKMQ (reference sequence). The CDR3 spans 13 residues. For the CDR3, the DNA is TGTGCCAGCAGCTCTGGGACAGAAAACGAGCAGTACTTC. It yields the protein CASSSGTENEQYF.

This chain connects TRBV5-1 to TRBJ2-7; 10 nucleotides match TRBD1. Germline-derived CDR1 and CDR2 are SGHRS and YFSETQ. CDR3 size: 16 residues. The ends lost 0 bases at V and 4 bases at J; junction bases unmatched: 7. CDR3 in DNA: TGCGCCAGCAGCTTGGCTCCGGGACAGGGGATATACGAGCAGTACTTC. It encodes CASSLAPGQGIYEQYF.

This clonotype was observed at least ten times. The chain carries TRBV3-1 and TRBJ2-5; maybe TRBD1 (7 bases). The CDR3 is 13 amino acids. CDR1 and CDR2 (germline): LGHDT, YNNKEL (reference sequence). V shed 5 bases and J shed 5 bases, with 12 bases lying between them. CDR3 nucleotide sequence: TGTGCCAGCAGCACCCCAGGGGGGGAGACCCAGTACTTC. Amino acids: CASSTPGGETQYF.

This sequence joins TRBV10-3 and TRBJ1-1; 7 nucleotides match TRBD1. The CDR3 extends over 16 amino acids. Germline V gives CDR1 ENHRY, CDR2 SYGVKD. After removal of 6 bases from V and 0 bases from J, the junction contained 10 bases not matched to a gene. The CDR3 is CAIRGATGTMNTEAFF. Written as DNA, the CDR3 is TGTGCCATCAGGGGCGCGACAGGGACCATGAACACTGAAGCTTTCTTT.

The V and J genes are TRBV20-1 and TRBJ1-1, with D uncertain. This CDR3 comprises 13 residues. Germline lookup yields CDR1 DFQATT and CDR2 SNEGSKA (reference sequence). Trimming pared 0 bases from V and 1 base from J, leaving 6 bases between. The CDR3 here is CSARDRKNTEAFF. CDR3 DNA sequence: TGCAGTGCTAGAGATCGGAAGAACACTGAAGCTTTCTTT.

The table lists this clonotype with many counts. The CDR3 DNA is TGCAGTGAGGGGTCCTCACACAATGAGCAGTTCTTC. Protein product: CSEGSSHNEQFF. J is TRBJ2-1 and V is TRBV20-1; D is perhaps TRBD1 (5 bases). The germline CDR1 and CDR2 sequences are DFQATT and SNEGSKA (reference sequence). The CDR3 spans 12 residues. With 7 bases removed from V and 5 bases from J, the gap between germline ends came to 12 bases.

About this clonotype: This may be a read error: a much more frequent sequence differs by one nucleotide. This sequence joins TRBV28 and TRBJ2-7, with 7 nucleotides matching TRBD1. The ends lost 6 bases at V and 7 bases at J; junction bases unmatched: 18. The CDR3 spans 16 residues. In germline, CDR1 is MDHEN, CDR2 SYDVKM. This CDR3 is CASRSSPRQGFEEQYF. The CDR3 region has the DNA TGTGCCAGCAGGTCATCCCCGCGACAGGGTTTTGAAGAGCAGTACTTC.

The CDR3: CSARVLAGVFLNTGELFF. The CDR3, as DNA: TGCAGTGCTCGAGTACTAGCGGGAGTATTTTTGAACACCGGGGAGCTGTTTTTT. The V gene is TRBV20-1, the J gene TRBJ2-2; TRBD2 matches at 11 bases. The CDR3 runs 18 residues. The trim removed 5 bases at V and 1 base at J, leaving 12 bases unmatched. Germline CDR1 is DFQATT and CDR2 is SNEGSKA (reference sequence).

The CDR3 protein is CAWRDDGGSPLHF. The CDR3 bases are TGTGCCTGGAGAGATGACGGGGGGTCACCCCTCCACTTT. The chain joins TRBV30 to TRBJ1-6, with D maybe TRBD1 (5 bases). Between the trimmed V and J ends, which lost 3 bases and 10 bases, there was a span of 13 bases. The CDR3 consists of 13 residues. Germline V gene sequence: CDR1 GTSNPN, CDR2 SVGIG (reference sequence).

This clonotype was detected many times. The V gene is TRBV15, the J gene TRBJ1-2; D gene unclear. Trimming took 0 bases from V and 4 from J, leaving 9 bases between them. The CDR3 sequence is 14 residues long. Germline CDR1 and CDR2: LNHNV and YYDKDF (reference sequence). The CDR3 is CATSRDQAGYGYTF. CDR3 coding DNA: TGTGCCACCAGCAGAGATCAGGCTGGCTATGGCTACACCTTC.

This clonotype has a handful of counts. This CDR3 reads CASSLGAGEIEQYF. CDR3 nucleotide sequence: TGTGCCAGCAGCTTGGGAGCGGGGGAAATAGAGCAGTACTTC. The V and J genes are TRBV7-2 and TRBJ2-7, with 8 nucleotides matching TRBD2. CDR3 length equals 14 residues. Germline CDR1 reads SGHTA; CDR2 reads FQGNSA. The V and J ends lost 3 bases and 7 bases, in that order; junction bases with no gene match: 8.

This chain joins TRBV19 and TRBJ1-5; 7 positions agree with TRBD1. Germline V CDR1 and CDR2: LNHDA, SQIVND (reference sequence). This CDR3 is 15 amino acids long. V lost 6 bases to trimming and J lost 5 bases; unmatched junction nucleotides: 10. CDR3 amino acids: CASSYGGGADQPQHF. CDR3 nucleotides: TGTGCCAGTAGCTACGGAGGGGGCGCGGATCAGCCCCAGCATTTT.